These T cell receptor beta chains were read from a single sample in a study of cytomegalovirus exposure and HLA in healthy donors. The method was immunoSEQ multiplex PCR; TCRdb's version includes in-frame clones alone and lacks a portion of them. The table has under 200,000 clones, around 80% seen once. Sequences were obtained from PBMCs. Receptor source: a girl aged 5-17 years in good health and CMV-seropositive. CDR3s include the opening cysteine and the closing phenylalanine or tryptophan. A D gene is named only where the DNA matches it firmly. The size field is filled for only some rows; it gives once, few, many or a size class.

.	TRBJ1-1	TRBV6-4	.	CASSAEGGGTEAFF	TGTGCCAGCAGCGCTGAGGGAGGGGGCACTGAAGCTTTCTTT
.	TRBJ1-1	TRBV18	.	CASSPNRNTEAFF	TGTGCCAGCTCACCGAACAGGAACACTGAAGCTTTCTTT
.	TRBJ1-4	TRBV18	.	CASSPGTQATNEKLFF	TGTGCCAGCTCACCAGGGACACAAGCAACTAATGAAAAACTGTTTTTT
TRBD2	TRBJ2-2	TRBV29-1	.	CSAGLVGAGELFF	TGCAGCGCTGGACTAGTCGGAGCCGGGGAGCTGTTTTTT
.	TRBJ2-2	TRBV19	.	CASSIALRAGELFF	TGTGCCAGTAGTATAGCCTTGCGGGCCGGGGAGCTGTTTTTT
TRBD2	TRBJ2-1	TRBV18	.	CASSSPGGRSTEQFF	TGTGCCAGCTCATCACCGGGGGGGAGGAGCACAGAGCAGTTCTTC
TRBD2	TRBJ2-1	TRBV28	.	CASTDVAGGTYNEQFF	TGTGCCAGCACGGATGTAGCGGGGGGGACCTACAATGAGCAGTTCTTC
TRBD1	TRBJ2-2	TRBV2	.	CASSVKQGSGELFF	TGTGCCAGCAGTGTAAAACAGGGGTCCGGGGAGCTGTTTTTT
.	TRBJ2-7	TRBV19	.	CASSGRLVPFYEQYF	TGTGCCAGTAGTGGCAGACTAGTCCCCTTCTACGAGCAGTACTTC
.	TRBJ1-3	TRBV10-1	.	CASIMGGDDPSGNTIYF	TGCGCCAGCATAATGGGGGGGGACGACCCTTCTGGAAACACCATATATTTT
TRBD1	TRBJ2-3	TRBV4-1	.	CASSPLTGAADTQYF	TGCGCCAGCAGCCCTTTGACAGGGGCGGCAGATACGCAGTATTTT
.	TRBJ2-7	TRBV20-1	.	CSAPSSYEQYF	TGCAGTGCTCCGAGCTCCTACGAGCAGTACTTC
.	TRBJ2-1	TRBV5-8	.	CASSFHTSSYNEQFF	TGTGCCAGCAGCTTTCACACCAGCTCCTACAATGAGCAGTTCTTC
.	TRBJ2-3	TRBV7-2	.	CASSFGGGRPDTQYF	TGTGCCAGCAGCTTCGGCGGGGGCCGTCCAGATACGCAGTATTTT
TRBD2	TRBJ2-5	TRBV2	.	CASRGEGETQYF	TGTGCCAGCCGAGGGGAGGGTGAGACCCAGTACTTC
TRBD2	TRBJ2-3	TRBV28	few	CASSLGPAGGTDTQYF	TGTGCCAGCAGTTTAGGGCCAGCGGGGGGCACAGATACGCAGTATTTT
TRBD1	TRBJ1-2	TRBV6-5	once	CASSYSGQGARGYTF	TGTGCCAGCAGTTACTCGGGACAGGGGGCGCGTGGCTACACCTTC
.	TRBJ1-1	TRBV4-2	.	CASSQDQGDTEAFF	TGTGCCAGCAGCCAAGATCAGGGTGACACTGAAGCTTTCTTT
.	TRBJ2-7	TRBV18	.	CASSGRDTRLGDEQYF	TGTGCCAGCTCAGGCCGGGACACCCGGCTTGGGGACGAGCAGTACTTC
.	TRBJ2-7	TRBV11-2	.	CASSLHFRDSTYEQYF	TGTGCCAGCAGCTTACATTTTCGGGACTCAACCTACGAGCAGTACTTC
.	TRBJ2-7	TRBV29-1	.	CSVEDSRKEEQYF	TGCAGCGTTGAGGATAGCCGGAAAGAGGAGCAGTACTTC
TRBD1	TRBJ2-7	TRBV30	.	CAWRGQGTYEQYF	TGTGCCTGGAGGGGACAGGGGACCTACGAGCAGTACTTC
.	TRBJ2-1	TRBV7-3	.	CASSLNSEGEQFF	TGTGCCAGCAGCTTAAACTCGGAGGGTGAGCAGTTCTTC
TRBD1	TRBJ1-2	TRBV2	once	CASSGARDRYNYGYTF	TGTGCCAGCAGTGGGGCCCGGGACAGGTATAACTATGGCTACACCTTC
.	TRBJ1-4	TRBV4-3	.	CASSQDRDTSNEKLFF	TGCGCCAGCAGCCAAGATCGGGACACCTCTAATGAAAAACTGTTTTTT
.	TRBJ1-2	TRBV29-1	once	CSVEIGGIYGYTF	TGCAGCGTTGAAATTGGGGGCATCTATGGCTACACCTTC
TRBD1	TRBJ2-2	TRBV9	.	CASSGQGAGTGELFF	TGTGCCAGCAGCGGACAGGGGGCGGGCACCGGGGAGCTGTTTTTT
TRBD1	TRBJ2-2	TRBV11-3	.	CASSLTGASTGELFF	TGTGCCAGCAGCTTGACAGGGGCGAGTACCGGGGAGCTGTTTTTT
TRBD2	TRBJ2-7	TRBV18	.	CASSPLAGSYEQYF	TGTGCCAGCTCCCCACTAGCGGGCTCCTACGAGCAGTACTTC
TRBD1	TRBJ2-4	TRBV2	.	CASTQGEAKNIQYF	TGTGCCAGCACCCAGGGGGAGGCCAAAAACATTCAGTACTTC
.	TRBJ2-2	TRBV7-7	.	CASSGGQENTGELFF	TGTGCTAGCAGCGGGGGACAGGAGAACACCGGGGAGCTGTTTTTT
.	TRBJ1-3	TRBV10-3	.	CAISASPGGGNTIYF	TGTGCCATATCGGCGTCCCCGGGGGGTGGAAACACCATATATTTT
.	TRBJ1-5	TRBV28	.	CASRTGAGRNQPQHF	TGTGCCAGCAGGACCGGAGCGGGGCGCAATCAGCCCCAGCATTTT
TRBD1	TRBJ2-7	TRBV18	.	CASSPQPADRVEQYF	TGTGCCAGCTCACCACAGCCTGCGGACAGGGTTGAGCAGTACTTC
.	TRBJ1-2	TRBV27	.	CASRPREVLLGGYTF	TGTGCCAGCAGACCTCGGGAAGTCCTCTTAGGTGGCTACACCTTC
TRBD2	TRBJ2-3	TRBV10-3	.	CAISEGLAGAGTDTQYF	TGTGCCATCAGTGAGGGTCTAGCGGGAGCGGGCACAGATACGCAGTATTTT
TRBD2	TRBJ2-7	TRBV7-9	.	CASRPSGNYEQYF	TGTGCCAGCAGGCCTAGCGGGAACTACGAGCAGTACTTC
TRBD1	TRBJ2-7	TRBV6-5	.	CASRRGTGIYEQYF	TGTGCCAGCAGGCGCGGGACAGGAATCTACGAGCAGTACTTC
TRBD1	TRBJ2-1	TRBV19	.	CASSITGASYNEQFF	TGTGCCAGTAGTATAACAGGGGCCTCCTACAATGAGCAGTTCTTC
.	TRBJ1-6	TRBV28	.	CASSNPPGIGNSPLHF	TGTGCCAGCAGCAATCCCCCCGGGATAGGGAATTCACCCCTCCACTTT
.	TRBJ1-3	TRBV28	.	CAALSGTRNTIYF	TGTGCCGCCCTATCGGGTACGAGAAACACCATATATTTT
TRBD2	TRBJ2-7	TRBV7-2	.	CASSWTSGNYEQYF	TGTGCCAGCAGCTGGACTAGCGGAAACTACGAGCAGTACTTC
.	TRBJ1-1	TRBV6-5	few	CASRTTVNTEAFF	TGTGCCAGCAGAACAACCGTGAACACTGAAGCTTTCTTT
TRBD1	TRBJ1-3	TRBV9	.	CASSSYRGKLTGNTIYF	TGTGCCAGCAGCTCATACAGGGGCAAATTGACTGGAAACACCATATATTTT
TRBD1	TRBJ1-4	TRBV27	.	CASSSRDSATNEKLFF	TGTGCCAGCAGTTCACGGGACAGCGCAACTAATGAAAAACTGTTTTTT
TRBD2	TRBJ2-3	TRBV10-1	.	CASSALPRTSSDTQYF	TGCGCCAGCAGCGCCCTTCCACGGACTAGCTCCGATACGCAGTATTTT
.	TRBJ2-3	TRBV10-1	.	CASQGGPVPDTQYF	TGCGCCAGCCAGGGGGGCCCGGTCCCAGATACGCAGTATTTT
TRBD2	TRBJ2-1	TRBV7-9	.	CASSLVGGRAPNEQFF	TGTGCCAGCAGCTTAGTAGGCGGGAGGGCCCCCAATGAGCAGTTCTTC
TRBD1	TRBJ1-2	TRBV15	.	CATSRDTGDGYTF	TGTGCCACCAGCAGAGATACAGGGGATGGCTACACCTTC
.	TRBJ1-1	TRBV6-5	.	CASSFRQMNTEAFF	TGTGCCAGCAGTTTTAGACAAATGAACACTGAAGCTTTCTTT
TRBD1	TRBJ2-4	TRBV19	.	CASSRQGATKNIQYF	TGTGCCAGTAGTAGACAGGGGGCAACCAAAAACATTCAGTACTTC